This TCR beta chain was documented in a study of T-cell reconstitution after alpha-beta-depleted transplantation in children. Study-wide results and limits: Recipient T cells and thymic progenitors that survived gave rise to the high TCRbeta diversity observed at day 60 in some patients. Newly made T cells mostly supplied T-cell counts and diversity one year after transplant. Several hundred expanded graft clones reportedly gave rise to the alpha-beta T cells present about two months after transplant.

It was with unique molecular identifiers that the TCRbeta library was prepared. Each CDR3 protein is one row after TCRdb ran MiXCR on the PCR reads. The sample yields about 27,000 distinct CDR3 sequences, about 6.3% seen once. V lost 4 bases and J lost 2, with 18 bases in between. This CDR3 is built from 16 residues. In germline, CDR1 is SQVTM, CDR2 ANQGSEA. This clonotype has at least ten counts. Its antigen remains unidentified. The receptor was isolated from a male patient younger than 18 who had a stem cell transplant for acute myeloid leukemia, so the T cells may come from the graft donor. The V and J genes are TRBV29-1 and TRBJ2-1; no reliable D call. The specimen was PBMCs, mostly from graft donor cells, collected 180 days after TCRalphabeta/CD19-depleted stem cell transplant. CDR3 coding DNA: TGCAGCGTTGGCCCCAGGTGGGGTTCGACCTACAATGAGCAGTTCTTC. It translates to CSVGPRWGSTYNEQFF.